These T cell receptor beta chains were read from a single sample in a study of cytomegalovirus exposure and HLA in healthy donors. The method was immunoSEQ multiplex PCR; TCRdb's version includes in-frame clones alone and lacks a portion of them. The table records about 120,000 clones, more than 70% of them present only once. Sequenced material: PBMCs. These receptors all stem from a man aged 50-59 years in good health and CMV-seropositive. Each CDR3 is given with its conserved first and last residue. Each record gives: clone size, CDR3 length, V gene, J gene, D gene, CDR3 DNA, CDR3 protein. D genes are given only for firm matches. Not every row has a clone size; where given, it reads once, few, many or a size class.

clone_size: once
cdr3_length: 15
v_call: TRBV9
j_call: TRBJ2-1
d_call: TRBD2
cdr3_nt: TGTGCCAGCAGCTTTGGACTAGCGACGGACAATGAGCAGTTCTTC
cdr3_aa: CASSFGLATDNEQFF

clone_size: .
cdr3_length: 13
v_call: TRBV6-6
j_call: TRBJ2-7
d_call: .
cdr3_nt: TGTGCCAGCAGGGTAGCGGCAACCTACGAGCAGTACTTC
cdr3_aa: CASRVAATYEQYF

clone_size: .
cdr3_length: 12
v_call: TRBV28
j_call: TRBJ2-7
d_call: .
cdr3_nt: TGTGCCAGCAGGGAGGGTCGGTACGAGCAGTACTTC
cdr3_aa: CASREGRYEQYF

clone_size: .
cdr3_length: 15
v_call: TRBV19
j_call: TRBJ1-5
d_call: .
cdr3_nt: TGTGCCAGTAGTGGTCAGACTGTTAGCAATCAGCCCCAGCATTTT
cdr3_aa: CASSGQTVSNQPQHF

clone_size: .
cdr3_length: 16
v_call: TRBV4-3
j_call: TRBJ2-1
d_call: TRBD2
cdr3_nt: TGCGCCAGCAGCGAAGCCTCTAGCGGGGGGAGGGATGAGCAGTTCTTC
cdr3_aa: CASSEASSGGRDEQFF

clone_size: .
cdr3_length: 15
v_call: TRBV2
j_call: TRBJ2-7
d_call: .
cdr3_nt: TGTGCCAGCAGTGAAGCGGGCAGGGGATCCTACGAGCAGTACTTC
cdr3_aa: CASSEAGRGSYEQYF

clone_size: .
cdr3_length: 12
v_call: TRBV27
j_call: TRBJ1-5
d_call: .
cdr3_nt: TGTGCCAGCAGTTTACGGGGTCAGCCCCAGCATTTT
cdr3_aa: CASSLRGQPQHF

clone_size: .
cdr3_length: 14
v_call: TRBV11-3
j_call: TRBJ2-5
d_call: .
cdr3_nt: TGTGCCAGCAGGGAGGCCTACCTTGGGGAGACCCAGTACTTC
cdr3_aa: CASREAYLGETQYF

clone_size: .
cdr3_length: 15
v_call: TRBV6-5
j_call: TRBJ1-1
d_call: .
cdr3_nt: TGTGCCAGCAGTTCCCGCGCCAGGACTAACACTGAAGCTTTCTTT
cdr3_aa: CASSSRARTNTEAFF

clone_size: .
cdr3_length: 16
v_call: TRBV5-1
j_call: TRBJ2-3
d_call: TRBD2
cdr3_nt: TGCGCCAGCAGCCTAGGACTAGCGGGAATCACAGATACGCAGTATTTT
cdr3_aa: CASSLGLAGITDTQYF

clone_size: .
cdr3_length: 13
v_call: TRBV28
j_call: TRBJ1-2
d_call: TRBD1
cdr3_nt: TGTGCCAGCAGTGAGGACAGGGCCTATGGCTACACCTTC
cdr3_aa: CASSEDRAYGYTF

clone_size: .
cdr3_length: 14
v_call: TRBV5-4
j_call: TRBJ1-1
d_call: .
cdr3_nt: TGTGCCAGCAGCCGGGGAGGGGGAGATACTGAAGCTTTCTTT
cdr3_aa: CASSRGGGDTEAFF

clone_size: .
cdr3_length: 14
v_call: TRBV5-1
j_call: TRBJ2-7
d_call: .
cdr3_nt: TGCGCCAGCAGCCAAGGACTGGGCTCCTACGAGCAGTACTTC
cdr3_aa: CASSQGLGSYEQYF

clone_size: .
cdr3_length: 17
v_call: TRBV10-3
j_call: TRBJ1-1
d_call: TRBD1
cdr3_nt: TGTGCCATCAGTGTGGTCCCAGGTGGACAGGCGAACACTGAAGCTTTCTTT
cdr3_aa: CAISVVPGGQANTEAFF

clone_size: .
cdr3_length: 16
v_call: TRBV19
j_call: TRBJ1-3
d_call: .
cdr3_nt: TGTGCCAGTAGTCCGACAGGTGGGAGATCTGGAAACACCATATATTTT
cdr3_aa: CASSPTGGRSGNTIYF

clone_size: .
cdr3_length: 18
v_call: TRBV5-1
j_call: TRBJ2-7
d_call: TRBD1
cdr3_nt: TGCGCCAGCAGCTTGGCTCCCCTTTTTGGGACAGGCACCTACGAGCAGTACTTC
cdr3_aa: CASSLAPLFGTGTYEQYF

clone_size: few
cdr3_length: 11
v_call: TRBV20-1
j_call: TRBJ1-1
d_call: .
cdr3_nt: TGCAGTGCTACAGGGTACACTGAAGCTTTCTTT
cdr3_aa: CSATGYTEAFF

clone_size: .
cdr3_length: 13
v_call: TRBV19
j_call: TRBJ1-2
d_call: .
cdr3_nt: TGTGCCAGTAGTATGTCCGGACAGTATGGCTACACCTTC
cdr3_aa: CASSMSGQYGYTF

clone_size: .
cdr3_length: 13
v_call: TRBV10-3
j_call: TRBJ2-7
d_call: .
cdr3_nt: TGTGCCATCTCGACAGCTTTCGTGTACGAGCAGTACTTC
cdr3_aa: CAISTAFVYEQYF

clone_size: .
cdr3_length: 17
v_call: TRBV5-8
j_call: TRBJ2-7
d_call: TRBD2
cdr3_nt: TGTGCCAGCCCCCCTAACGGACTAGCGCTGAGCTCCTACGAGCAGTACTTC
cdr3_aa: CASPPNGLALSSYEQYF

clone_size: .
cdr3_length: 17
v_call: TRBV7-6
j_call: TRBJ2-3
d_call: TRBD2
cdr3_nt: TGTGCCAGCAGCCATGGACTAGCGGGAGGATTTGCAGATACGCAGTATTTT
cdr3_aa: CASSHGLAGGFADTQYF

clone_size: few
cdr3_length: 16
v_call: TRBV11-3
j_call: TRBJ2-3
d_call: TRBD2
cdr3_nt: TGTGCCAGCAGCTTCTCGGGACTAGCGGGAAGTAATACGCAGTATTTT
cdr3_aa: CASSFSGLAGSNTQYF

clone_size: .
cdr3_length: 15
v_call: TRBV27
j_call: TRBJ2-2
d_call: TRBD2
cdr3_nt: TGTGCCAGCACGCGAGCGGGGACCGCCACCGGGGAGCTGTTTTTT
cdr3_aa: CASTRAGTATGELFF

clone_size: .
cdr3_length: 14
v_call: TRBV19
j_call: TRBJ1-1
d_call: .
cdr3_nt: TGTGCCAGTAGTACCCTAAGCGGGACGCCTGAAGCTTTCTTT
cdr3_aa: CASSTLSGTPEAFF

clone_size: .
cdr3_length: 17
v_call: TRBV5-5
j_call: TRBJ1-5
d_call: .
cdr3_nt: TGTGCCAGCAGCTTGGGGGTTTTGGGCGAAAGCAATCAGCCCCAGCATTTT
cdr3_aa: CASSLGVLGESNQPQHF

clone_size: .
cdr3_length: 13
v_call: TRBV2
j_call: TRBJ2-7
d_call: .
cdr3_nt: TGTGCCAGCAGCGGGACACTCTCCTACGAGCAGTACTTC
cdr3_aa: CASSGTLSYEQYF

clone_size: .
cdr3_length: 14
v_call: TRBV7-6
j_call: TRBJ2-2
d_call: TRBD1
cdr3_nt: TGTGCCAGCAGCTCCAGACAGGGGGCCGGGGAGCTGTTTTTT
cdr3_aa: CASSSRQGAGELFF

clone_size: few
cdr3_length: 13
v_call: TRBV21-1
j_call: TRBJ1-1
d_call: .
cdr3_nt: TGTGCCAGCAGCAACCGGGGGAACACTGAAGCTTTCTTT
cdr3_aa: CASSNRGNTEAFF

clone_size: .
cdr3_length: 16
v_call: TRBV11-2
j_call: TRBJ1-6
d_call: TRBD1
cdr3_nt: TGTGCCAGCAGCCTCCGGTGGGGACAGAGTACTTCACCCCTCCACTTT
cdr3_aa: CASSLRWGQSTSPLHF

clone_size: .
cdr3_length: 14
v_call: TRBV18
j_call: TRBJ1-5
d_call: .
cdr3_nt: TGTGCCAGCTCACCCGACAGACGCAATCAGCCCCAGCATTTT
cdr3_aa: CASSPDRRNQPQHF

clone_size: .
cdr3_length: 13
v_call: TRBV29-1
j_call: TRBJ1-4
d_call: .
cdr3_nt: TGCAGCGTTGAAACGGGGTTTAATGAAAAACTGTTTTTT
cdr3_aa: CSVETGFNEKLFF

clone_size: .
cdr3_length: 15
v_call: TRBV5-6
j_call: TRBJ2-1
d_call: TRBD2
cdr3_nt: TGTGCCAGCAGCATGGGACTATCTGCCTACAATGAGCAGTTCTTC
cdr3_aa: CASSMGLSAYNEQFF